The source of this TCR beta chain is a study of shared T cell receptors in the human thymus. Assay used: immunoSEQ multiplex PCR; TCRdb lists only in-frame clones, some missing. The sample records approximately 760,000 clones, 80% to 90% being singletons. Losses at the gene ends were 5 bases for V and 5 bases for J; bases not matched to a gene: 13. There are 16 residues in the CDR3. The germline CDR1 and CDR2 sequences are MNHNY and SVGAGI (reference sequence). These data also featured in a second study, about human thymus T cells. That source reports: Thymus pieces cut out during corrective heart surgery were the tissue that was used. It looked as if thymic and blood repertoires used V and J genes in a biased way.

What was sequenced was thymocytes. This chain joins TRBV6-6 and TRBJ2-5, with 8 bases identical to TRBD2. The TCR originated in a girl less than two years old with a congenital heart defect. CDR3: CASSPKVSGVSETQYF. The DNA of the CDR3 is TGTGCCAGCAGTCCCAAGGTTAGCGGGGTATCGGAGACCCAGTACTTC.